This T cell receptor (beta chain) was sequenced during a study of blood T cell repertoires in COVID-19. Study-wide background: Collection of acute and convalescent COVID-19 samples took place in the United States, Italy and Spain. PBMCs, B-cell-depleted T cells, or T cells provided the cDNA or gDNA that made up the material.

In its sample, this clone was seen once. In the authors' methods: Estimates of nucleated cell counts were drawn from the amplification of reference gene primers. Method: immunoSEQ multiplex PCR; TCRdb's copy keeps in-frame clones and lacks some. V, J and clone size reflect that table, while D and trimming were determined from the DNA. Among tens of thousands of clones, 65% to 85% were seen once, and the ten largest hold around 27%. The CDR3 runs 16 residues. V gave up 6 bases and J gave up 4 bases; unmatched junction bases: 12. In germline, CDR1 is MDHEN, CDR2 SYDVKM. The source material was peripheral blood. J is TRBJ2-3 and V is TRBV28; TRBD2 agrees at 8 bases. This TCR was sampled from a human donor in a cohort sampled during active COVID-19. The CDR3 region is CASSRVAGPPPDTQYF. Here the CDR3 DNA reads TGTGCCAGCAGCCGCGTAGCGGGACCCCCCCCAGATACGCAGTATTTT.